This T cell receptor (beta chain) was recovered during a study of graft-versus-host responses after intestinal transplantation. Data came from immunoSEQ multiplex PCR; TCRdb stores just in-frame clones and leaves some out. The repertoire holds over 100,000 clones, around 92% seen once, with roughly 1% in the top ten. Note on this clone: Its antigen is not identified.

Trimming left V 6 bases short and J 0 bases short, with 15 bases between. CDR1 and CDR2 (germline): SGHAT, FQDESV (reference sequence). The CDR3 runs to 15 residues. The V call is TRBV11-1, the J call TRBJ2-7, with D perhaps matching TRBD2 (6 bases). Sequenced material: unstimulated CD8+ T cells sorted from spleen or lymph node cells, taken before transplant. The sequence derives from a human donor who was the organ donor for an intestinal transplant. CDR3 DNA sequence: TGTGCCAGCAGGCAAGAGGACTATAGCTCCTACGAGCAGTACTTC. This gives the protein CASRQEDYSSYEQYF.